At least ten counts were recorded for the clone carrying this T cell receptor beta chain. This sample was taken from a study of T-cell reconstitution after alpha-beta-depleted transplantation in children. Preparing the TCRbeta library involved the use of unique molecular identifiers. TCRdb analysed the PCR reads with MiXCR anew, one entry per CDR3 protein. The sample lists around 200,000 distinct CDR3 sequences; 6.5% to 7.5% were seen once. The CDR3 loop spans 13 amino acids. Trimming cost V 5 bases and J 5 bases; bases outside gene matches: 3. J is TRBJ2-7 and V is TRBV12-3 or TRBV12-4; the match to TRBD1 covers 10 bases. The receptor was derived from a human donor who donated a stem cell graft to a child with Wiskott-Aldrich syndrome. Sequencing used PBMCs from the stem cell graft donor, obtained from the stem cell graft. In DNA, the CDR3 is TGTGCCAGCAGTGACAGGGGGCTGGACGAGCAGTACTTC. Its protein product is CASSDRGLDEQYF.